This T cell receptor beta chain was observed in a study of PD-1 blockade in mismatch repair-deficient tumors. In the study overall: Patients had over ten mismatch repair-deficient cancer types and were previously treated and progressing.

The germline V gene has CDR1 SGHRS and CDR2 YFSETQ. The CDR3 has 16 amino acids. The V end lost 0 bases, the J end lost 4 bases, and 13 bases lay between the germline ends. Libraries were prepared by immunoSEQ multiplex PCR; TCRdb keeps only in-frame clonotypes and omits some of them. The table has 13,000 to 15,000 clones, around 80% seen once; the top ten hold about 1.7%. The rearrangement uses TRBV5-1 and TRBJ1-4; no clear D. Here the sequenced sample was PBMCs, taken approximately 14 weeks after starting pembrolizumab. The receptor was isolated from an adult with mismatch repair-deficient cancer. CDR3 nucleotide sequence: TGCGCCAGCAGCTTGGAGGCGACTGCTTTTAATGAAAAACTGTTTTTT. Translation: CASSLEATAFNEKLFF.